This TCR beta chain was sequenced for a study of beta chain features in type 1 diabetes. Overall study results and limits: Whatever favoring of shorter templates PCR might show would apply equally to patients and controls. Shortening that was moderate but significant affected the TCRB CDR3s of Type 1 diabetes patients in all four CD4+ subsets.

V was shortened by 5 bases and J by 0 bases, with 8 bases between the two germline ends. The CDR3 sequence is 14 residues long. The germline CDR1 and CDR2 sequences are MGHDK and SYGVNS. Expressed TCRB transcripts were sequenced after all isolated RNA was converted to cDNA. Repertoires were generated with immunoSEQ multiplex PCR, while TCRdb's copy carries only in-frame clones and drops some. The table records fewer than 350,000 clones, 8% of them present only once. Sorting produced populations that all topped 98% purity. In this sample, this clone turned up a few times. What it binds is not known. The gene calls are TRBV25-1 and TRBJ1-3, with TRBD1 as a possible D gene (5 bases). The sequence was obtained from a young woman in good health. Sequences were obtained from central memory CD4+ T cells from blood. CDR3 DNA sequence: TGTGCCAGCAGTTGGACATCCTCTGGAAACACCATATATTTT. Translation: CASSWTSSGNTIYF.